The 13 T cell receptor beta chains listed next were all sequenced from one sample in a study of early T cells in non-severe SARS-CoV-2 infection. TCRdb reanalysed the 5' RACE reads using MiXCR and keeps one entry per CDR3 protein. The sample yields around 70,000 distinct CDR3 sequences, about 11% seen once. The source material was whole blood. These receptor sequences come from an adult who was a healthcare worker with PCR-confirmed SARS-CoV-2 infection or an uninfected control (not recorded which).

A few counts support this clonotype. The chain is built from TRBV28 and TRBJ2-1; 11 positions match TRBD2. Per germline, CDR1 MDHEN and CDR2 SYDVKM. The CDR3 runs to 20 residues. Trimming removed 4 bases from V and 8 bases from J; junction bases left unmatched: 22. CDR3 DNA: TGTGCCAGCAGTTCTGGTTTCGGGCTAGCGGGAGGCCTTATTGGGGATGAGCAGTTCTTC. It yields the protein CASSSGFGLAGGLIGDEQFF.

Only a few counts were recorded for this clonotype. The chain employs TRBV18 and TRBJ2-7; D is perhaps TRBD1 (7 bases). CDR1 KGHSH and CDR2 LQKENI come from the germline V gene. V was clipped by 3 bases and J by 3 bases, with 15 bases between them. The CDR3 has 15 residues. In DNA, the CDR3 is TGTGCCAGCTCACCGTCCGGCCAGGGGGGCTACGAGCAGTACTTC. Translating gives CASSPSGQGGYEQYF.

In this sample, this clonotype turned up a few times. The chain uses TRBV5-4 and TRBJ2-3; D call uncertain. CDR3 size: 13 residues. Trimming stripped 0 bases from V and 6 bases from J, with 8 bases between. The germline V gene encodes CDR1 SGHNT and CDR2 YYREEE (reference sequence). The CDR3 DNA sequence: TGTGCCAGCAGCTTGGAGGATTCGGATACGCAGTATTTT. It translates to CASSLEDSDTQYF.

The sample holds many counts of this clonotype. CDR3 residues: CASSPATGPQREAFF. The CDR3 DNA reads as TGTGCCAGCTCACCAGCCACCGGGCCACAGAGGGAGGCTTTCTTT. The chain employs TRBV18 and TRBJ1-1; D gene uncertain. CDR3 length: 15 amino acids. V lost 2 bases to trimming and J lost 11 bases, with 21 bases between them. In germline, CDR1 is KGHSH, CDR2 LQKENI.

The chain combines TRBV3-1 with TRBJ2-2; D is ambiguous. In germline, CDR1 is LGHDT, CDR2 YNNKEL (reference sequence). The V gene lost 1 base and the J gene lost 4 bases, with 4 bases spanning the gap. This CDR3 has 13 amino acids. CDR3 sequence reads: CASSQGGTGELFF. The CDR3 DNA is TGTGCCAGCAGCCAAGGGGGCACCGGGGAGCTGTTTTTT.

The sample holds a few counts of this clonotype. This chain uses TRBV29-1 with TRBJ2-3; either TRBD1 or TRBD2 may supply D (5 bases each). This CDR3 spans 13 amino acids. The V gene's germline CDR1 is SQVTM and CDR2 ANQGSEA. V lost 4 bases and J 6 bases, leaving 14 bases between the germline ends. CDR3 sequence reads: CSVGGPRGDTQYF. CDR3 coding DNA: TGCAGCGTTGGGGGTCCGAGGGGCGATACGCAGTATTTT.

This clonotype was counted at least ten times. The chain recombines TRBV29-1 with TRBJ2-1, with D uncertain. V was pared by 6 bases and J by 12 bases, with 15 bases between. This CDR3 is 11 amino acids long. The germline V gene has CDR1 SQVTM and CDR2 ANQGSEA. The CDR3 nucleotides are TGCAGCGTCGGGCCGCCTCATCGGCAGTTCTTC. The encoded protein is CSVGPPHRQFF.

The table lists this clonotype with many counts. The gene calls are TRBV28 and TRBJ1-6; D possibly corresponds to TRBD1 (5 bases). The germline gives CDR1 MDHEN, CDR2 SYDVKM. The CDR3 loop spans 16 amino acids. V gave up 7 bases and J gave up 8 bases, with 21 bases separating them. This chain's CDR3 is CASTWGTGGRDSPLHF. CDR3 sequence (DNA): TGTGCCAGCACCTGGGGCACAGGCGGGCGGGATTCACCCCTCCACTTT.

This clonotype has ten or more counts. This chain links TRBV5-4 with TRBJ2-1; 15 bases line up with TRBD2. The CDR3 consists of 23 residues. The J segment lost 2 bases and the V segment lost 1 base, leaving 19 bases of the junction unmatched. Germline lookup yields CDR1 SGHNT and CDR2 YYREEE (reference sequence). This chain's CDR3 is CASSLTSGTSGRRGFGAYNEQFF. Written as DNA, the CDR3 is TGTGCCAGCAGCTTGACCTCTGGGACTAGCGGGAGGAGAGGATTTGGGGCCTACAATGAGCAGTTCTTC.

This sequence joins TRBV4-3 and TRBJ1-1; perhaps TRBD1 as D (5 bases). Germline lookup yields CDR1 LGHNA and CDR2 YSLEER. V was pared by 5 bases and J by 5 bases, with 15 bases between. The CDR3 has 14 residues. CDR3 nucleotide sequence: TGCGCCAGCAGCGTGCAGGGAAGCAGTACTGAAGCTTTCTTT. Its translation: CASSVQGSSTEAFF.

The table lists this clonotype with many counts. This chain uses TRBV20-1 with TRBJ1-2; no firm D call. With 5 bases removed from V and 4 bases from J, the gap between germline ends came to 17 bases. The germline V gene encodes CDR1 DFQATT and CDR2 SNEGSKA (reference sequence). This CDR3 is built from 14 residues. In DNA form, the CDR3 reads TGCAGTGCTTATTACAGTTTAGGAGCCTATGGCTACACCTTC. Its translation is CSAYYSLGAYGYTF.

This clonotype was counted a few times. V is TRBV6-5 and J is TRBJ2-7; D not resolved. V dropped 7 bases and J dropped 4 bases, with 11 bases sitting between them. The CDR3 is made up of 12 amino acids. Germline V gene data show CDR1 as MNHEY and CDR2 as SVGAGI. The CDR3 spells CASIGPSYEQYF. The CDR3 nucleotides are TGTGCCAGCATTGGGCCATCTTACGAGCAGTACTTC.

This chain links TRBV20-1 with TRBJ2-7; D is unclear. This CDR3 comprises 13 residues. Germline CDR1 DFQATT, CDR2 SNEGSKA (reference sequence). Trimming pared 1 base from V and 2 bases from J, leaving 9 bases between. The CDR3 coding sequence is TGCAGTGCTAGAGGGACCGCGACCTACGAGCAGTACTTC. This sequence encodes CSARGTATYEQYF.